This TCR beta chain was recovered during a study of blood T cell repertoires in COVID-19. Whole-study context: PBMCs, B-cell-depleted T cells, or T cells provided the cDNA or gDNA that made up the material.

This clone has only one observation. The CDR3 totals 13 residues. V gave up 8 bases and J gave up 8 bases, with 13 bases separating them. Per the authors' pipeline: Nucleated cell number was recorded as an estimate derived from reference gene primer amplification. Method: immunoSEQ multiplex PCR; TCRdb's copy keeps in-frame clones and lacks some. V and J calls and clone size come straight from that table; D and trimming were deduced from the DNA. Of around 160,000 clones listed, roughly four fifths are singletons. The TCR was taken from a human donor with acute or convalescent COVID-19. The donor label of this sample is uncertain. The sequenced material came from peripheral blood. V usage is TRBV23-1 and J usage is TRBJ1-6; maybe TRBD1 (6 bases). TRBV23-1 is sorted into the ORF group, with uncertain function. CDR3 protein: CASGRQADSPLHF. CDR3 bases: TGCGCCAGCGGAAGACAGGCGGATTCACCCCTCCACTTT.